These 27 T cell receptor beta chains were sequenced from one sample in a study of shared clonotypes between healthy human individuals. Profiling relied on immunoSEQ multiplex PCR, and the TCRdb table lists in-frame clones only, not all of them. This table holds 2 million to 2.5 million clones, just under 95% found once. Input material: naive CD4+ T cells from PBMCs. The subset denotes: CD45RA+ positively selected. The receptor source for this set is a man aged 18 to 29 in good health. Some clones in this sample may be carry-over from other donors' samples.

The gene calls are TRBV6-6 and TRBJ2-1; 8 bases fit TRBD2. CDR1 is MNHNY, CDR2 SVGAGI, per germline (reference sequence). The ends lost 7 bases at V and 6 bases at J; junction bases unmatched: 8. There are 14 residues in the CDR3. The CDR3 here is CASTPQLAGNEQFF. In DNA, the CDR3 is TGTGCCAGCACCCCCCAGCTAGCGGGCAATGAGCAGTTCTTC.

The chain joins TRBV4-3 to TRBJ1-1; a possible D gene is TRBD1 (6 bases). Germline lookup yields CDR1 LGHNA and CDR2 YSLEER. V lost 4 bases to trimming and J lost 11 bases, with 23 bases between them. The CDR3 is 15 amino acids. The chain's CDR3 is CASSRHAKGDYYAFF. The CDR3 nucleotides read TGCGCCAGCAGCCGACACGCCAAGGGGGACTACTACGCTTTCTTT.

The genes are TRBV15 and TRBJ1-4; D is unclear. V lost 4 bases to trimming and J lost 6 bases, with 9 bases between them. CDR1 is LNHNV and CDR2 is YYDKDF in the germline V gene (reference sequence). This CDR3 is 13 amino acids long. In DNA, the CDR3 is TGTGCCACCAGCAATCGGGCCTATGAAAAACTGTTTTTT. As protein: CATSNRAYEKLFF.

With respect to this clone: This CDR3 is also generated by other DNA sequences in the sample. The chain carries TRBV6-1 and TRBJ2-7; D call uncertain. The germline V gene encodes CDR1 MNHNS and CDR2 SASEGT. CDR3 length: 10 amino acids. With 3 bases removed from V and 8 bases from J, the gap between germline ends came to 5 bases. The chain's CDR3 is CASSDTKQYF. CDR3 DNA sequence: TGTGCCAGCAGTGACACCAAGCAGTACTTC.

A remark on this clone: Other nucleotide sequences from this sample produce the same CDR3. The V call is TRBV6-5, the J call TRBJ1-2; D may be TRBD1 (5 bases). The germline V gene has CDR1 MNHEY and CDR2 SVGAGI. Trimming removed 5 bases at V and 5 bases at J, with 18 bases between. This CDR3 has 15 amino acids. CDR3 sequence reads: CASSASGTGRYGYTF. The CDR3 DNA reads as TGTGCCAGCAGTGCCTCCGGGACGGGGAGGTATGGCTACACCTTC.

The chain uses TRBV27 and TRBJ2-1; D is possibly TRBD1 or TRBD2 (5 bases each). The CDR3 runs to 11 residues. Trimming removed 11 bases at V and 8 bases at J, with 13 bases between. Germline assignment: CDR1 MNHEY and CDR2 SMNVEV (reference sequence). The CDR3 DNA sequence: TGTGCCGGGGGACGTCGGGATGAGCAGTTCTTC. Translated: CAGGRRDEQFF.

Concerning this clone: Other DNA sequences in the same sample also yield this CDR3. The gene calls are TRBV29-1 and TRBJ1-5; 9 bases align to TRBD1. Per the germline V gene, CDR1 is SQVTM and CDR2 is ANQGSEA. The CDR3 runs 13 residues. V trimming: 6 bases; J trimming: 4 bases; junction bases outside the gene matches: 4. The CDR3 DNA reads TGCAGCGTAGCCGGGACAGGGAATCAGCCCCAGCATTTT. As protein: CSVAGTGNQPQHF.

The gene calls are TRBV7-2 and TRBJ2-1; 8 bases are shared with TRBD2. There are 16 residues in the CDR3. The germline gives CDR1 SGHTA, CDR2 FQGNSA. V shed 3 bases and J 0 bases; nucleotides not matched to a gene: 4. DNA of the CDR3: TGTGCCAGCAGCTTCTTCGGGACTAGCTCCTACAATGAGCAGTTCTTC. The encoded protein is CASSFFGTSSYNEQFF. Combining the CDR3 with reference TRBV7-2 and TRBJ2-1 gives the whole variable domain GAGVSQSPSNKVTEKGKDVELRCDPISGHTALYWYRQSLGQGLEFLIYFQGNSAPDKSGLPSDRFSAERTGGSVSTLTIQRTQQEDSAVYLCASSFFGTSSYNEQFFGPGTRLTVL.

The chain is built from TRBV18 and TRBJ1-4; 12 bases are a match to TRBD1. CDR3 size: 17 residues. Germline V gene lookup returns CDR1 KGHSH and CDR2 LQKENI. After removal of 6 bases from V and 6 bases from J, the junction contained 11 bases not matched to a gene. The CDR3 region is CASSPLGTGGSHEKLFF. CDR3 DNA: TGTGCCAGCTCGCCGCTCGGGACAGGGGGCTCCCATGAAAAACTGTTTTTT.

Comments on this clone: Other DNA sequences in this specimen translate into the identical CDR3. This chain uses TRBV9 with TRBJ2-2; D could derive from TRBD1 or TRBD2 (5 bases each). The length of the CDR3 is 15 residues. V was shortened by 2 bases and J by 2 bases, with 10 bases between the two germline ends. CDR1 and CDR2 from the germline V gene are SGDLS and YYNGEE. In DNA, the CDR3 is TGTGCCAGCAGCGTTTCGGGGCAAAACACCGGGGAGCTGTTTTTT. This gives the protein CASSVSGQNTGELFF. Filled out from reference TRBV9 and TRBJ2-2, the complete variable domain reads DSGVTQTPKHLITATGQRVTLRCSPRSGDLSVYWYQQSLDQGLQFLIQYYNGEERAKGNILERFSAQQFPDLHSELNLSSLELGDSALYFCASSVSGQNTGELFFGEGSRLTVL.

This clone has only one observation. The J gene is TRBJ2-5, the V gene TRBV28; 7 bases match TRBD1. CDR3 length equals 15 residues. J gave up 2 bases and V 1 base, and 4 bases lay outside the gene matches. CDR1 and CDR2 (germline): MDHEN, SYDVKM. CDR3: CASSLYRGPQETQYF. The CDR3 DNA is TGTGCCAGCAGTTTATACAGGGGCCCTCAAGAGACCCAGTACTTC.

This clone was counted a few times. The rearrangement links TRBV6-5 to TRBJ1-4; D is possibly TRBD1 (6 bases). Germline V gives CDR1 MNHEY, CDR2 SVGAGI. The CDR3 spans 12 residues. V was pared by 6 bases and J by 10 bases, with 12 bases between. CDR3 loop: CASRPPQGKLFF. In DNA form, the CDR3 reads TGTGCCAGCAGACCCCCACAGGGAAAACTGTTTTTT.

The CDR3 DNA is TGTGCCAGCACCGCAGCCCCGGGACTAGCGGGAGAGGCTGAGGAGCAGTACTTC. This gives the protein CASTAAPGLAGEAEEQYF. The chain joins TRBV2 to TRBJ2-7, with TRBD2 matching over 14 bases. Trimming cost V 7 bases and J 7 bases; bases outside gene matches: 18. The CDR3 covers 18 residues. Germline-derived CDR1 and CDR2 are SNHLY and FYNNEI.

CDR3 sequence: CASSEQVAGANVLTF. CDR3 bases: TGTGCCAGCAGTGAGCAGGTCGCTGGGGCCAACGTCCTGACTTTC. V usage is TRBV6-1 and J usage is TRBJ2-6; D not certain. Germline V gene data show CDR1 as MNHNS and CDR2 as SASEGT. CDR3 length: 15 residues. The V end was cut by 3 bases, the J end by 2 bases, with 8 bases between.

CDR3 amino acids: CASSFRDRDTGELFF. CDR3 nucleotide sequence: TGCGCCAGCAGCTTCCGGGACAGGGACACCGGGGAGCTGTTTTTT. The chain has TRBV5-1 and TRBJ2-2, with TRBD1 identical over 9 bases. This CDR3 is built from 15 residues. Germline trimming cut 2 bases from V and 3 bases from J; bases unmatched to any gene: 2. Germline V gene data show CDR1 as SGHRS and CDR2 as YFSETQ. Variable domain in full (rest from reference TRBV5-1 and TRBJ2-2): KAGVTQTPRYLIKTRGQQVTLSCSPISGHRSVSWYQQTPGQGLQFLFEYFSETQRNKGNFPGRFSGRQFSNSRSEMNVSTLELGDSALYLCASSFRDRDTGELFFGEGSRLTVL.

This chain connects TRBV6-1 to TRBJ1-1, with TRBD1 matching 7 bases. Germline CDR1 is MNHNS and CDR2 is SASEGT. The CDR3 is 13 residues long. The V gene end was trimmed by 7 bases and the J gene end by 0 bases; junction bases not matched to a gene: 2. The CDR3 protein is CASTGQVNTEAFF. CDR3 nucleotides: TGTGCCAGCACCGGACAGGTGAACACTGAAGCTTTCTTT.

The chain combines TRBV5-1 with TRBJ2-4; D might be TRBD1 or TRBD2, each matching 5 bases. From germline, CDR1 is SGHRS and CDR2 YFSETQ. CDR3 length equals 15 residues. The V gene lost 4 bases and the J gene lost 0 bases, with 11 bases spanning the gap. CDR3 region: CASSVDGAAKNIQYF. The DNA of the CDR3 is TGCGCCAGCAGCGTGGACGGGGCAGCCAAAAACATTCAGTACTTC.

This chain links TRBV6-5 with TRBJ2-7; 7 bases align to TRBD1. Germline CDR1 and CDR2: MNHEY and SVGAGI. The CDR3 runs to 14 residues. V lost 4 bases to trimming and J lost 2 bases; unmatched junction nucleotides: 5. CDR3 loop: CASSFNRGPYEQYF. The DNA of the CDR3 is TGTGCCAGCAGTTTCAACAGGGGACCCTACGAGCAGTACTTC.

This clone was found once. The rearrangement uses TRBV28 and TRBJ1-4; D is perhaps TRBD1 (6 bases). V lost 7 bases and J 3 bases, leaving 12 bases between the germline ends. This CDR3 contains 14 residues. CDR1 MDHEN and CDR2 SYDVKM come from the germline V gene. CDR3 nucleotide sequence: TGTGCCAGCATCGAGACAGGAGCTAATGAAAAACTGTTTTTT. Its protein product is CASIETGANEKLFF. The full variable domain, rest sourced from reference TRBV28 and TRBJ1-4, is DVKVTQSSRYLVKRTGEKVFLECVQDMDHENMFWYRQDPGLGLRLIYFSYDVKMKEKGDIPEGYSVSREKKERFSLILESASTNQTSMYLCASIETGANEKLFFGSGTQLSVL.

The CDR3 here is CASSLEDGNGYTF. Here the CDR3 DNA reads TGTGCCAGCAGCTTAGAAGACGGGAACGGCTACACCTTC. The chain combines TRBV7-2 with TRBJ1-2; no firm D call. CDR1 and CDR2 (germline): SGHTA, FQGNSA. The V end lost 1 base, the J end lost 8 bases, and 11 bases lay between the germline ends. The CDR3 sequence is 13 residues long. The whole variable domain, remainder taken from reference TRBV7-2 and TRBJ1-2, is GAGVSQSPSNKVTEKGKDVELRCDPISGHTALYWYRQSLGQGLEFLIYFQGNSAPDKSGLPSDRFSAERTGGSVSTLTIQRTQQEDSAVYLCASSLEDGNGYTFGSGTRLTVV.

This chain connects TRBV28 to TRBJ2-7, with D tentatively TRBD1 (7 bases). CDR1 and CDR2 from the germline V gene are MDHEN and SYDVKM. V shed 8 bases and J shed 7 bases, with 12 bases lying between them. The length of the CDR3 is 11 residues. The DNA of the CDR3 is TGTGCCAGCCCCAGGGGGGAGGAGCAGTACTTC. This codes for CASPRGEEQYF.

With respect to this clone: At the DNA level, this CDR3 is encoded by other sequences in the same sample as well. The chain is built from TRBV28 and TRBJ2-7; 7 nucleotides agree with TRBD1. CDR3 size: 15 residues. Germline-derived CDR1 and CDR2 are MDHEN and SYDVKM. J was trimmed by 1 base and V by 5 bases; bases with no gene match: 8. This CDR3 reads CASSPPGRGSYEQYF. CDR3 coding DNA: TGTGCCAGCAGTCCCCCGGGCAGGGGGTCCTACGAGCAGTACTTC. The entire variable domain, with the rest obtained from reference TRBV28 and TRBJ2-7, is as follows: DVKVTQSSRYLVKRTGEKVFLECVQDMDHENMFWYRQDPGLGLRLIYFSYDVKMKEKGDIPEGYSVSREKKERFSLILESASTNQTSMYLCASSPPGRGSYEQYFGPGTRLTVT.

This rearrangement joins TRBV14 to TRBJ2-1, with TRBD2 identical over 10 bases. Germline CDR1 reads SGHDN; CDR2 reads FVKESK. This CDR3 is 15 amino acids long. The V and J ends lost 2 bases and 7 bases, in that order; junction bases with no gene match: 5. The CDR3 sequence is CASSQLAGAGNEQFF. The CDR3 coding sequence is TGTGCCAGCAGCCAACTAGCGGGAGCTGGAAATGAGCAGTTCTTC.

The rearrangement uses TRBV2 and TRBJ1-6; D perhaps matches TRBD1 (6 bases). V lost 8 bases and J 7 bases, leaving 9 bases between the germline ends. The CDR3 has 12 amino acids. CDR1 and CDR2 (germline): SNHLY, FYNNEI. The CDR3 bases are TGTGCCAGCCTCAGGGGAAATTCACCCCTCCACTTT. Its translation: CASLRGNSPLHF.

The rearrangement uses TRBV15 and TRBJ1-5; D might be TRBD1 (5 bases). The CDR3 covers 17 residues. Trimming removed 2 bases at V and 1 base at J, with 15 bases between. CDR1 is LNHNV and CDR2 is YYDKDF in the germline V gene (reference sequence). The CDR3 protein is CATSRTQGGSSNQPQHF. CDR3 sequence (DNA): TGTGCCACCAGCAGAACTCAGGGTGGTTCGAGCAATCAGCCCCAGCATTTT.

V and J are TRBV10-3 and TRBJ2-1, with TRBD1 matching over 9 bases. Germline lookup yields CDR1 ENHRY and CDR2 SYGVKD. The CDR3 runs 16 residues. The V gene end was trimmed by 1 base and the J gene end by 4 bases; junction bases not matched to a gene: 5. CDR3 loop: CAISEYTGGLYNEQFF. The CDR3 DNA reads TGTGCCATCAGTGAGTATACAGGGGGCTTATACAATGAGCAGTTCTTC.

The V and J genes are TRBV10-3 and TRBJ1-1, with D tentatively TRBD1 (5 bases). V was trimmed by 0 bases and J by 6 bases, leaving 8 bases between them. The CDR3 loop spans 13 amino acids. CDR1 ENHRY and CDR2 SYGVKD come from the germline V gene. CDR3 region: CAISESGGAEAFF. The CDR3 DNA follows: TGTGCCATCAGTGAGTCGGGGGGGGCTGAAGCTTTCTTT.